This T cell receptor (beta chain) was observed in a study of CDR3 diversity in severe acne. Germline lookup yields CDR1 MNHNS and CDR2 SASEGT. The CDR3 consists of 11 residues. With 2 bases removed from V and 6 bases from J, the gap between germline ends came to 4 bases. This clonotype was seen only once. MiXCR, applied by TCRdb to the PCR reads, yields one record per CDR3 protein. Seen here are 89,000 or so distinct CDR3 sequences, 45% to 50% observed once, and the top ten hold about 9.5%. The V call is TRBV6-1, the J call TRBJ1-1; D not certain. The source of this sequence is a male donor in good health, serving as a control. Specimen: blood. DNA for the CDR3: TGTGCCAGCAGTGAAATGGCTGAAGCTTTCTTT. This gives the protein CASSEMAEAFF.